The TCR beta chain under discussion was sequenced for a study of blood T cell repertoires in COVID-19. Sequencing was performed with immunoSEQ multiplex PCR; in TCRdb, only in-frame clones are kept and a portion is missing. Among 200,000 to 250,000 clones listed, approximately 88% were seen once. In assigning cohorts, the study relied on participant-reported clinical history. Losses at the gene ends were 3 bases for V and 6 bases for J; bases not matched to a gene: 9. The CDR3 has 15 amino acids. The germline V gene has CDR1 SGHDN and CDR2 FVKESK. The genes are TRBV14 and TRBJ1-1, with TRBD1 matching 8 bases. The receptor was derived from a woman in her thirties who had been exposed to COVID-19. Specimen: PBMCs or T cells enriched from blood (not recorded which). Here the CDR3 DNA reads TGTGCCAGCAGCCAGTCCGGGACAGGCTTAGCTGAAGCTTTCTTT. Translated, it gives CASSQSGTGLAEAFF.